Shown below are 22 T cell receptor beta chains from a single sample sequenced in a study of cytomegalovirus exposure and HLA in healthy donors. The PCR ran on 60 Vbeta and 13 Jbeta primers. Profiled with immunoSEQ multiplex PCR; TCRdb holds only in-frame clones, not every one. The repertoire holds approximately 150,000 clones, 80% seen once, with approximately 4.1% in the top ten. The sequenced sample was PBMCs. The receptors stem from a man aged 40-50 years in good health and CMV-seronegative.

This clone has a single count. The rearrangement uses TRBV19 and TRBJ2-7; D uncertain. The V end lost 0 bases, the J end lost 0 bases, and 9 bases lay between the germline ends. Germline lookup yields CDR1 LNHDA and CDR2 SQIVND (reference sequence). The CDR3 is 15 amino acids. CDR3 loop: CASSIDTWSSYEQYF. The CDR3 DNA is TGTGCCAGTAGTATAGACACCTGGAGCTCCTACGAGCAGTACTTC. Full variable domain (outside the CDR3, taken from reference TRBV19 and TRBJ2-7): DGGITQSPKYLFRKEGQNVTLSCEQNLNHDAMYWYRQDPGQGLRLIYYSQIVNDFQKGDIAEGYSVSREKKESFPLTVTSAQKNPTAFYLCASSIDTWSSYEQYFGPGTRLTVT.

The chain is built from TRBV7-3 and TRBJ1-1, with a possible D match to TRBD1 (5 bases). Germline lookup yields CDR1 SGHTA and CDR2 FQGTGA. CDR3 length equals 14 residues. Deletions cut 3 bases from V and 3 bases from J, with 11 bases between. The CDR3 DNA sequence: TGTGCCAGCAGCTTGTCGGGGGGGGACACTGAAGCTTTCTTT. It translates to CASSLSGGDTEAFF.

The gene calls are TRBV7-9 and TRBJ1-2; D call uncertain. The V end lost 2 bases, the J end lost 8 bases, and 21 bases lay between the germline ends. CDR3 length equals 16 residues. CDR1 is SEHNR, CDR2 FQNEAQ, per germline (reference sequence). The chain's CDR3 is CASSLNPGNSWRGYTF. The CDR3 nucleotides are TGTGCCAGCAGCTTAAATCCCGGGAACTCGTGGAGGGGCTACACCTTC.

The chain employs TRBV5-6 and TRBJ2-5; a possible D gene is TRBD1 (5 bases). V lost 1 base and J lost 1, with 11 bases in between. The CDR3 runs 15 residues. Germline CDR1 SGHDT, CDR2 YYEEEE. The CDR3 DNA reads as TGTGCCAGCAGCTTGAGACAGCCACTCCAAGAGACCCAGTACTTC. Its translation: CASSLRQPLQETQYF.

The rearrangement links TRBV6-4 to TRBJ1-2, with 8 bases lining up with TRBD1. The CDR3 is 14 residues long. Trimming took 5 bases from V and 6 from J; bases not matched to a gene: 8. CDR1 MRHNA and CDR2 SNTAGT come from the germline V gene. CDR3 amino acids: CASSRTGFEDGYTF. The CDR3 bases are TGTGCCAGCAGTAGGACAGGGTTTGAGGATGGCTACACCTTC.

To note about this clone: One end of the junction is discordant with germline, which a read error may explain. The rearrangement joins TRBV7-7 to TRBJ2-5; tentative D call: TRBD1 (6 bases). CDR1 and CDR2 (germline): SSHAT, FNYEAQ (reference sequence). The CDR3 runs to 13 residues. CDR3 protein: CASSLGQQETQYF. CDR3 nucleotide sequence: TGTGCTAGCAGCTTAGGACAGCAAGAGACCCAGTACTTC.

This chain joins TRBV9 and TRBJ2-7, with 8 bases fitting TRBD1. J was trimmed by 3 bases and V by 4 bases; bases with no gene match: 6. The CDR3 is 14 residues long. CDR1 and CDR2 from the germline V gene are SGDLS and YYNGEE. The CDR3 DNA reads as TGTGCCAGCAGCACCGGACAGGGTAGCTACGAGCAGTACTTC. It specifies CASSTGQGSYEQYF.

The chain joins TRBV18 to TRBJ2-7; possible D gene TRBD1, 6 bases. Germline CDR1 is KGHSH and CDR2 is LQKENI. This CDR3 has 15 residues. Deletions cut 2 bases from V and 3 bases from J, with 14 bases between. The CDR3 region has the DNA TGTGCCAGCTCACCAAGAGAGTTAGGGGGCTACGAGCAGTACTTC. This translates into CASSPRELGGYEQYF.

The rearrangement joins TRBV5-1 to TRBJ2-7; possible D gene TRBD1, 5 bases. Germline lookup yields CDR1 SGHRS and CDR2 YFSETQ. The CDR3 is 14 residues long. The V and J ends lost 0 bases and 5 bases respectively, with 12 bases between them. The CDR3 nucleotides read TGCGCCAGCAGCTTGGCCGTAGGGGTGGACGAGCAGTACTTC. The encoded protein is CASSLAVGVDEQYF.

The V gene is TRBV11-2, the J gene TRBJ1-6; TRBD1 might be the D (5 bases). CDR1 is SGHAT, CDR2 FQNNGV, per germline. The CDR3 is 16 amino acids. V was pared by 4 bases and J by 7 bases, with 17 bases between. The CDR3 region is CASSWGEGHANSPLHF. CDR3 in DNA: TGTGCCAGCAGCTGGGGGGAAGGACATGCCAATTCACCCCTCCACTTT.

The chain links TRBV9 to TRBJ1-1; D is possibly TRBD1 (6 bases). This CDR3 has 13 amino acids. The germline V gene has CDR1 SGDLS and CDR2 YYNGEE. Trimming stripped 4 bases from V and 11 bases from J, with 18 bases between. CDR3 region: CASSPRTALGAFF. CDR3 nucleotide sequence: TGTGCCAGCAGCCCGCGGACAGCGCTGGGGGCTTTCTTT.

V is TRBV6-1 and J is TRBJ1-6; D not resolved. Trimming stripped 4 bases from V and 4 bases from J, with 8 bases between. CDR3 length equals 14 residues. CDR1 MNHNS and CDR2 SASEGT come from the germline V gene. The CDR3 loop reads CASSGAIYNSPLHF. Written as DNA, the CDR3 is TGTGCCAGCAGTGGGGCCATTTATAATTCACCCCTCCACTTT.

CDR3 protein: CASRTPGQGPRGYTF. DNA for the CDR3: TGTGCCAGCAGGACTCCTGGACAGGGCCCCCGAGGCTACACCTTC. This sequence joins TRBV13 and TRBJ1-2; 8 nucleotides line up with TRBD1. The germline V gene encodes CDR1 PRHDT and CDR2 FYEKMQ (reference sequence). With V trimmed by 6 bases and J by 8 bases, 14 bases remained unmatched. The CDR3 is 15 residues long. Based on the CDR3 plus reference TRBV13 and TRBJ1-2, the full variable domain is AAGVIQSPRHLIKEKRETATLKCYPIPRHDTVYWYQQGPGQDPQFLISFYEKMQSDKGSIPDRFSAQQFSDYHSELNMSSLELGDSALYFCASRTPGQGPRGYTFGSGTRLTVV.

This clone was counted once. The chain links TRBV30 to TRBJ2-2; 12 nucleotides match TRBD1. The CDR3 sequence is 15 residues long. Per germline, CDR1 GTSNPN and CDR2 SVGIG (reference sequence). The ends lost 3 bases at V and 5 bases at J; junction bases unmatched: 4. The CDR3 DNA reads TGTGCCTGGAGCGCGGGACAGGGGGCTACCGGGGAGCTGTTTTTT. Encoded protein: CAWSAGQGATGELFF.

The rearrangement joins TRBV11-2 to TRBJ1-2; 7 nucleotides line up with TRBD1. This CDR3 region has 17 residues. Trimming cost V 5 bases and J 1 base; bases outside gene matches: 13. Germline CDR1 reads SGHAT; CDR2 reads FQNNGV. The CDR3 DNA is TGTGCCAGCAGCCACGGGGACAGTCGGGATTATAACTATGGCTACACCTTC. Its translation: CASSHGDSRDYNYGYTF.

To note about this clone: In the same sample, other DNA sequences code for this CDR3. J is TRBJ1-1 and V is TRBV7-9; D gene unclear. This CDR3 spans 13 amino acids. V was cut by 0 bases and J by 7 bases, with 9 bases left in between. Germline V CDR1 and CDR2: SEHNR, FQNEAQ (reference sequence). CDR3 sequence (DNA): TGTGCCAGCAGCTTAGCCGGAGAAAGTGAAGCTTTCTTT. It is translated as CASSLAGESEAFF.

CDR3 in DNA: TGTGCCACGGGGACAGGACCGAACACTGAAGCTTTCTTT. The encoded protein is CATGTGPNTEAFF. V and J are TRBV10-3 and TRBJ1-1; 8 bases align to TRBD1. The CDR3 spans 13 residues. The V segment lost 10 bases and the J segment 1 base; nucleotides outside the gene matches: 5. In germline, CDR1 is ENHRY, CDR2 SYGVKD.

This chain joins TRBV5-1 and TRBJ1-1; 8 nucleotides agree with TRBD1. CDR1 SGHRS and CDR2 YFSETQ come from the germline V gene. The CDR3 spans 20 residues. Trimming cost V 2 bases and J 1 base; bases outside gene matches: 19. CDR3 DNA sequence: TGCGCCAGCAGCTTATATCACCAGAACAGGGGGATGGGGGCGAACACTGAAGCTTTCTTT. Residues: CASSLYHQNRGMGANTEAFF.

The V call is TRBV28, the J call TRBJ2-7; TRBD1 is a possible D gene (6 bases). The CDR3 sequence is 12 residues long. Germline V gene data show CDR1 as MDHEN and CDR2 as SYDVKM. V was shortened by 6 bases and J by 7 bases, with 13 bases between the two germline ends. DNA for the CDR3: TGTGCCAGCAGGTACAGGGTGGGAGAGCAGTACTTC. Translated, it gives CASRYRVGEQYF.

V usage is TRBV15 and J usage is TRBJ2-2; D not resolved. The CDR3 loop spans 15 amino acids. The V and J ends lost 0 bases and 3 bases respectively, with 8 bases between them. The germline V gene encodes CDR1 LNHNV and CDR2 YYDKDF (reference sequence). The CDR3 sequence: CATSRDRADTGELFF. CDR3 nucleotides: TGTGCCACCAGCAGAGATCGCGCGGACACCGGGGAGCTGTTTTTT.

CDR3 nucleotide sequence: TGTGCCAGTATCGGACAGGGGGCACGGGAGACCCAGTACTTC. Its translation: CASIGQGARETQYF. The chain uses TRBV19 and TRBJ2-5, with 11 bases that match TRBD1. Unmatched junction bases numbered 6, after V lost 7 bases and J lost 5 bases. Germline-derived CDR1 and CDR2 are LNHDA and SQIVND (reference sequence). This CDR3 comprises 14 residues.

The rearrangement uses TRBV4-1 and TRBJ2-7, with D possibly TRBD1 on 6 matching bases. Germline loops: CDR1 MGHRA, CDR2 YSYEKL. V lost 1 base and J lost 2, with 6 bases in between. The CDR3 extends over 13 amino acids. The CDR3 DNA reads as TGCGCCAGCAGCCAAGGGGACACCTACGAGCAGTACTTC. Translation gives CASSQGDTYEQYF.